This is a list of T cell receptor beta chains from one sample in a study of blood T cell repertoires in COVID-19. TCRdb's copy holds only in-frame clones and misses some; the assay was immunoSEQ multiplex PCR. The table shows approximately 69,000 clones, with about four fifths occurring only once. The sample taken for sequencing was peripheral blood. All receptors come from a woman aged 70 to 79 with acute or convalescent COVID-19. The CDR3 runs from the conserved cysteine through the conserved F or W.

V	CDR3
TRBV28	CASSLSSIMNTEAFF
TRBV9	CASSVPPGFRNTQYF
TRBV10-3	CAIGQVPFGANVLTF
TRBV28	CASSVQATNEKLFF
TRBV6-6	CASRRQGAYGSPLHF
TRBV11-3	CASSTGLAGSQETQYF
TRBV7-2	CASSVRTGTGHRHTF
TRBV28	CASSRGRNEKLFF
TRBV3-1/TRBV3-2	CASSRDSRGEQFF
TRBV30	CAWTRRGKGQPQHF
TRBV2	CAAPVKILETGGPGNTEAFF
TRBV28	CASSLEVLKNWGRNPNYGYTF
TRBV3-1/TRBV3-2	CASSQDPSGRVYNEQFF
TRBV14	CASSQLGRGTYNEQFF
TRBV11-3	CASSLEWARSYEQYF
TRBV15	CATRRYPDEQYF
TRBV7-9	CASSRPPGGTDTQYF
TRBV9	CASSERGINGNTIYF
TRBV7-3	CASSPYPRRLNTEAFF
TRBV10-2	CASSPTGSVQPQHF
TRBV5-1	CASSNLNQGAGNTIYF
TRBV30	CAWSGRGGPSNQPQHF
TRBV3-1/TRBV3-2	CASSQAKGVWYTEAFF
TRBV3-1/TRBV3-2	CASSQSGTAYNQPQHF
TRBV6-1	CASSERTGGGNTIYF
TRBV5-5	CASRTGLNEKLFF
TRBV3-1/TRBV3-2	CASSQTWELFF
TRBV24-1	CATSDPGGTSGRRETQYF
TRBV5-4	CASSVQGSGYEQYF
TRBV19	CASREQGGGGGQPQHF
TRBV18	CASSPPLVAIQYF
TRBV27	CASSHFTDTQYF
TRBV7-2	CASSPRGRSYNEQFF
TRBV5-1	CASSLLDSMNPGNTIYF
TRBV27	CASSPYQTGMAFF
TRBV30	CAWSPTGTEAFF
TRBV5-1	CASSETGTGVLTLGTEAFF
TRBV5-1	CASSPREGLTGELFF
TRBV6-5	CASSYGRGSPLHF
TRBV18	CASSPRTTSQGHSGNTIYF
TRBV9	CASSVEVVGSQETQYF
TRBV6-1	CASSDTYGTGNGYTF
TRBV13	CASSLVGGSYEQYF
TRBV6-5	CASRGRTAGSDTQYF
TRBV5-1	CASSPDSNYGYTF